These 5 T cell receptor beta chains came from one sample sequenced in a study of Ad26.COV2.S vaccination and SARS-CoV-2 variants. Here immunoSEQ multiplex PCR was the method, and the copy in TCRdb shows in-frame clones only, minus some. In the table there are about 320,000 clones, 70% to 90% of which are singletons. Treatment reported: some 20 received Ad26.COV2.S at low or high dose, single or two shots; roughly 5 received placebo; per-sample allocation not given. Samples analyzed were those drawn on day 63 after the first vaccine or placebo injection. The sequences come from peripheral blood, collected in a trial of Ad26.COV2.S vaccine versus placebo. The receptor set was obtained from a person aged 18-60 years who received the Ad26.COV2.S COVID-19 vaccine or a placebo.

Only one count was recorded for this clone. The V gene is TRBV6-6, the J gene TRBJ2-5; D not certain. V lost 4 bases, J lost 5 bases, and 20 bases lay in between. Germline assignment: CDR1 MNHNY and CDR2 SVGAGI (reference sequence). CDR3 size: 16 residues. The CDR3 is CASSSLRTGLQETQYF. CDR3 DNA: TGTGCCAGCAGTTCCTTACGAACGGGTCTCCAGGAGACCCAGTACTTC.

This clone was seen only a few times. Other DNA sequences in this sample translate to the same CDR3. This chain uses TRBV5-5 with TRBJ1-3, with D unresolved. Trimming shortened V by 0 bases and J by 1 base, and 5 bases separated the two germline ends. Germline CDR1 is SGHKS and CDR2 is YYEKEE (reference sequence). This CDR3 has 14 amino acids. CDR3 sequence reads: CASSLGGSGNTIYF. Written as DNA, the CDR3 is TGTGCCAGCAGCTTGGGAGGATCTGGAAACACCATATATTTT.

This clone was detected only once. This sequence joins TRBV7-9 and TRBJ2-5; possible D gene TRBD2, 5 bases. V lost 2 bases and J lost 9, with 16 bases in between. CDR1 is SEHNR and CDR2 is FQNEAQ in the germline V gene (reference sequence). The CDR3 runs 14 residues. The DNA of the CDR3 is TGTGCCAGCAGCTTATTTAAGGGCCCGGGGTCCCAGTACTTC. It translates to CASSLFKGPGSQYF.

J is TRBJ2-2 and V is TRBV19; D possibly corresponds to TRBD2 (5 bases). The CDR3 spans 14 residues. Per the germline V gene, CDR1 is LNHDA and CDR2 is SQIVND (reference sequence). V was pared by 3 bases and J by 7 bases, with 12 bases between. The CDR3 DNA sequence: TGTGCCAGTAGTATGTCTAGCCAACGCGGGGAGCTGTTTTTT. Amino acids: CASSMSSQRGELFF.

The rearrangement links TRBV30 to TRBJ2-7, with D perhaps assigned TRBD1 or TRBD2 (5 bases each). This CDR3 spans 12 amino acids. V lost 5 bases and J lost 4, with 12 bases in between. Germline V gene lookup returns CDR1 GTSNPN and CDR2 SVGIG (reference sequence). CDR3 nucleotides: TGTGCCTGGGGAGGCAGGGAATACGAGCAGTACTTC. Protein: CAWGGREYEQYF.